The clone carrying this T cell receptor beta chain was detected a few times. Its antigen is not identified. MiXCR was run by TCRdb on the RT-PCR reads, yielding one entry per CDR3 protein. The table records 500,000 to 600,000 distinct CDR3 sequences, 10% to 15% of them present only once. Germline assignment: CDR1 MGHDK and CDR2 SYGVNS. This CDR3 is 15 amino acids long. V lost 0 bases to trimming and J lost 6 bases, with 11 bases between them. This specimen belongs to a study of response to subunit inactivated influenza vaccine. Findings and caveats of the study: Only a handful of new T cells, the authors suggested, are recruited with each seasonal influenza vaccination.

The chain has TRBV25-1 and TRBJ1-4; TRBD1 is a possible D gene (5 bases). Here the sequenced sample was PBMCs from blood, taken 40 to 50 days after vaccination. The sequence was collected from a man aged 45 to 65 who received an inactivated influenza vaccine. The CDR3 DNA is TGTGCCAGCAGTGAATATGGCCTAGGGGATGAAAAACTGTTTTTT. This encodes CASSEYGLGDEKLFF.